The 23 T cell receptor beta chains given below trace back to one sample, sequenced in a study of blood T cell repertoires in COVID-19. Clones were sequenced by immunoSEQ multiplex PCR, and TCRdb holds only the in-frame ones, with some missing. The sample has more than 35,000 clones, about 88% seen once. Sequencing was done on a sample of peripheral blood. The receptor source for this set is a man between 65 and 85 years old with active COVID-19.

The V gene is TRBV25-1, the J gene TRBJ2-5, with 13 bases identical to TRBD2. This CDR3 comprises 18 residues. Unmatched junction bases numbered 13, after V lost 4 bases and J lost 5 bases. In germline, CDR1 is MGHDK, CDR2 SYGVNS. The CDR3 loop reads CASSVDRGLAGLRETQYF. CDR3 coding DNA: TGTGCCAGCAGTGTAGATCGGGGACTAGCGGGACTTCGGGAGACCCAGTACTTC.

The J gene is TRBJ2-7, the V gene TRBV7-2, with 15 bases lining up with TRBD2. The germline V gene encodes CDR1 SGHTA and CDR2 FQGNSA. This CDR3 is 17 amino acids long. J lost 4 bases, V lost 5 bases, and 9 bases had no gene match. CDR3 protein: CASSPRTSGRAWYEQYF. The CDR3 DNA reads as TGTGCCAGCAGCCCCAGGACTAGCGGGAGGGCCTGGTACGAGCAGTACTTC.

Concerning this clone: The missing conserved phenylalanine or tryptophan at the end of this CDR3 makes a read error likely. It is unclear where the CDR3 begins or ends on the DNA, so no DNA is shown, and the CDR3 is as TCRdb lists it. V and J are TRBV3-1 (or the pseudogene TRBV3-2) and TRBJ2-4; the D call in the table, TRBD2, was not verified against the DNA. Germline-derived CDR1 and CDR2 are LGHDT and YNNKEL (reference sequence). Inclusive of both ends, the CDR3 amounts to 8 amino acids. The CDR3 spells CASRRWRG.

The chain recombines TRBV7-9 with TRBJ1-1, with TRBD1 matching over 7 bases. V lost 0 bases, J lost 1 base, and 2 bases stayed unmatched. This CDR3 is 15 amino acids long. CDR1 and CDR2 from the germline V gene are SEHNR and FQNEAQ (reference sequence). CDR3 bases: TGTGCCAGCAGCTTAGCGCAGGGGGGGAACACTGAAGCTTTCTTT. Residues: CASSLAQGGNTEAFF.

V is TRBV18 and J is TRBJ2-3, with D perhaps matching TRBD2 (5 bases). This CDR3 has 14 amino acids. V was trimmed by 2 bases and J by 6 bases, leaving 12 bases between them. The germline V gene has CDR1 KGHSH and CDR2 LQKENI. The CDR3 DNA reads TGTGCCAGCTCACCAGCGGGCCGGCCGGATACGCAGTATTTT. Its protein product is CASSPAGRPDTQYF. Using reference TRBV18 and TRBJ2-3 for the parts outside the CDR3, the full variable domain is NAGVMQNPRHLVRRRGQEARLRCSPMKGHSHVYWYRQLPEEGLKFMVYLQKENIIDESGMPKERFSAEFPKEGPSILRIQQVVRGDSAAYFCASSPAGRPDTQYFGPGTRLTVL.

The chain has TRBV3-1 (or the pseudogene TRBV3-2) and TRBJ1-2, with D maybe TRBD1 (6 bases). Germline CDR1 LGHDT, CDR2 YNNKEL (reference sequence). Trimming removed 5 bases at V and 2 bases at J, with 12 bases between. CDR3 length equals 14 residues. The CDR3 loop reads CASSLPGTNYGYTF. Here the CDR3 DNA reads TGTGCCAGCAGCTTGCCCGGGACAAACTATGGCTACACCTTC.

The chain carries TRBV18 and TRBJ2-1, with TRBD1 matching 8 bases. V lost 6 bases, J lost 0 bases, and 4 bases stayed unmatched. The CDR3 loop spans 15 amino acids. In germline, CDR1 is KGHSH, CDR2 LQKENI. Written as DNA, the CDR3 is TGTGCCAGCTCCCTAGACAGGGGCTCCTACAATGAGCAGTTCTTC. Protein product: CASSLDRGSYNEQFF.

The chain has TRBV6-5 and TRBJ2-2; TRBD2 agrees at 7 bases. CDR1 and CDR2 from the germline V gene are MNHEY and SVGAGI. The V segment lost 0 bases and the J segment 1 base; nucleotides outside the gene matches: 2. This CDR3 is built from 16 residues. DNA of the CDR3: TGTGCCAGCAGTTACTCAGCTAGCGGGAACACCGGGGAGCTGTTTTTT. Translated: CASSYSASGNTGELFF.

The chain carries TRBV13 and TRBJ2-6, with TRBD1 identical over 9 bases. CDR1 is PRHDT, CDR2 FYEKMQ, per germline (reference sequence). The CDR3 has 18 amino acids. The J segment lost 4 bases and the V segment lost 10 bases, leaving 17 bases of the junction unmatched. The CDR3, as DNA: TGTGCCAAAAGCCGTCCGGGACAGGGACTCCCCGGGGCCAACGTCCTGACTTTC. Translating it yields CAKSRPGQGLPGANVLTF.

V and J are TRBV7-9 and TRBJ2-1; TRBD1 aligns across 7 bases. The V segment lost 6 bases and the J segment 5 bases; nucleotides outside the gene matches: 4. Germline CDR1 is SEHNR and CDR2 is FQNEAQ (reference sequence). The CDR3 is 13 amino acids. The CDR3 coding sequence is TGTGCCAGCAGGGACAGGCCAAACAATGAGCAGTTCTTC. Its protein is CASRDRPNNEQFF.

The V and J genes are TRBV19 and TRBJ2-1; tentative D call: TRBD1 (6 bases). The CDR3 totals 12 residues. The germline V gene encodes CDR1 LNHDA and CDR2 SQIVND (reference sequence). V shed 6 bases and J shed 8 bases, with 11 bases lying between them. The CDR3 sequence is CASSTQGDEQFF. In DNA form, the CDR3 reads TGTGCCAGTAGCACACAGGGAGATGAGCAGTTCTTC.

This rearrangement joins TRBV28 to TRBJ2-5; tentatively, D is TRBD1 (6 bases). The CDR3 extends over 14 amino acids. The germline CDR1 and CDR2 sequences are MDHEN and SYDVKM. CDR3 coding DNA: TGTGCAGTTCTTGGACAGACTGACCAAGAGACCCAGTACTTC. Encoded protein: CAVLGQTDQETQYF.

The chain combines TRBV4-2 with TRBJ1-3; a possible D gene is TRBD1 (5 bases). The CDR3 loop spans 14 amino acids. The ends were cut back, 1 base at V and 9 bases at J, with 13 bases in the middle. The germline gives CDR1 LGHNA, CDR2 YNFKEQ. The CDR3 loop is CASSQGGPSGTIYF. DNA of the CDR3: TGTGCCAGCAGCCAAGGGGGCCCGTCCGGCACCATATATTTT.

J is TRBJ1-3 and V is TRBV25-1, with D possibly TRBD1 on 6 matching bases. Germline V CDR1 and CDR2: MGHDK, SYGVNS. The V end lost 2 bases, the J end lost 4 bases, and 15 bases lay between the germline ends. The CDR3 is made up of 16 amino acids. The CDR3 nucleotides read TGTGCCAGCAGTGAAAACCCAACAGGGCCCGGAAACACCATATATTTT. As protein: CASSENPTGPGNTIYF.

The DNA for the CDR3 is TGTGCCAGCTCAGAAGGACAGAATGAAAAACTGTTTTTT. Amino acid sequence: CASSEGQNEKLFF. The chain couples TRBV18 to TRBJ1-4; maybe TRBD1 (6 bases). This CDR3 spans 13 amino acids. V lost 5 bases, J lost 5 bases, and 9 bases lay in between. Germline V gene lookup returns CDR1 KGHSH and CDR2 LQKENI.

V is TRBV3-1 (or the pseudogene TRBV3-2) and J is TRBJ2-1; D remains ambiguous. V was cut by 0 bases and J by 3 bases, with 6 bases left in between. The CDR3 length is 14 residues. Germline V gene data show CDR1 as LGHDT and CDR2 as YNNKEL (reference sequence). The CDR3 bases are TGTGCCAGCAGCCAAGATACCAGCTACAATGAGCAGTTCTTC. It encodes CASSQDTSYNEQFF.

This chain links TRBV5-1 with TRBJ1-1; the D gene is possibly TRBD1 (6 bases). The germline CDR1 and CDR2 sequences are SGHRS and YFSETQ. V dropped 6 bases and J dropped 2 bases, with 14 bases sitting between them. CDR3 size: 14 residues. The CDR3 loop reads CASTRGGGNTEAFF. The CDR3, as DNA: TGCGCCAGCACCAGGGGCGGGGGTAACACTGAAGCTTTCTTT.

V gene TRBV6-2 or TRBV6-3 combines with J gene TRBJ2-3; no clear D. V was pared by 2 bases and J by 1 base, with 16 bases between. Germline lookup yields CDR1 MNHEY and CDR2 SVGEGT. This CDR3 contains 17 residues. The chain's CDR3 is CASSYPLGSQRTDTQYF. The DNA of the CDR3 is TGTGCCAGCAGTTACCCCTTGGGCAGCCAACGCACAGATACGCAGTATTTT.

The CDR3 reads CASSEPTSGPTYEQYF. CDR3 sequence (DNA): TGTGCCAGCAGCGAACCGACTAGCGGCCCCACCTACGAGCAGTACTTC. The V gene is TRBV5-4, the J gene TRBJ2-7, with 9 positions matching TRBD2. The CDR3 runs 16 residues. The V and J ends lost 4 bases and 2 bases, in that order; junction bases with no gene match: 10. Germline lookup yields CDR1 SGHNT and CDR2 YYREEE (reference sequence).

CDR3 protein: CASIFSGPYTGELFF. Written as DNA, the CDR3 is TGTGCCAGCATCTTTTCAGGTCCCTACACCGGGGAGCTGTTTTTT. The rearrangement joins TRBV7-9 to TRBJ2-2; D is uncertain. The germline V and J ends were trimmed by 7 bases and 3 bases, with 15 bases remaining between them. In germline, CDR1 is SEHNR, CDR2 FQNEAQ (reference sequence). This CDR3 is 15 amino acids long. Drawing the rest from reference TRBV7-9 and TRBJ2-2, the complete variable domain is DTGVSQNPRHKITKRGQNVTFRCDPISEHNRLYWYRQTLGQGPEFLTYFQNEAQLEKSRLLSDRFSAERPKGSFSTLEIQRTEQGDSAMYLCASIFSGPYTGELFFGEGSRLTVL.

This chain uses TRBV3-1 (or the pseudogene TRBV3-2) with TRBJ2-7; D is possibly TRBD2 (5 bases). Germline loops: CDR1 LGHDT, CDR2 YNNKEL (reference sequence). The CDR3 contains 12 residues. V lost 8 bases and J 3 bases, leaving 11 bases between the germline ends. The CDR3: CASSHGIYEQYF. As DNA, the CDR3 is TGTGCCAGCTCCCACGGGATCTACGAGCAGTACTTC.

CDR3 in DNA: TGTGCCAGTAGTATAAGAGGGGGTTCTACAGATACGCAGTATTTT. It encodes CASSIRGGSTDTQYF. The chain is built from TRBV19 and TRBJ2-3; the D gene is possibly TRBD1 (6 bases). The V gene's germline CDR1 is LNHDA and CDR2 SQIVND (reference sequence). V was pared by 2 bases and J by 3 bases, with 12 bases between. This CDR3 is built from 15 residues.

The genes are TRBV5-1 and TRBJ2-1; perhaps TRBD1 as D (6 bases). There are 11 residues in the CDR3. Per germline, CDR1 SGHRS and CDR2 YFSETQ. Trimming removed 2 bases at V and 9 bases at J, with 6 bases between. The CDR3 coding sequence is TGCGCCAGCAGCTTACAGGGTGAGCAGTTCTTC. Translation gives CASSLQGEQFF.